What follows are 3 T cell receptor beta chains derived from one specimen sequenced in a study of cytomegalovirus exposure and HLA in healthy donors. Use of 60 Vbeta and 13 Jbeta primers characterized the PCR. The assay was immunoSEQ multiplex PCR, and TCRdb's table has in-frame clones only and misses some. The sample lists 200,000 to 250,000 clones, over 70% seen once, with approximately 0.71% in the top ten. What was sequenced was PBMCs. The receptors here all came from a boy aged 2 to 10 in good health and CMV-seronegative.

This clone occurred once. The chain is built from TRBV19 and TRBJ1-5; D gene ambiguous. The CDR3 is 17 residues long. With 7 bases removed from V and 0 bases from J, the gap between germline ends came to 19 bases. CDR1 LNHDA and CDR2 SQIVND come from the germline V gene (reference sequence). The CDR3 DNA follows: TGTGCCAGTAAAGTTGGAGGCGGTCCATATAGCAATCAGCCCCAGCATTTT. Amino acid sequence: CASKVGGGPYSNQPQHF.

The V and J genes are TRBV9 and TRBJ2-2, with 8 bases that match TRBD2. This CDR3 region has 16 residues. V dropped 2 bases and J dropped 1; count of bases not matched to a gene: 4. The germline V gene has CDR1 SGDLS and CDR2 YYNGEE. The CDR3: CASSVQAGGNTGELFF. CDR3 in DNA: TGTGCCAGCAGCGTCCAGGCGGGGGGGAACACCGGGGAGCTGTTTTTT.

This chain connects TRBV19 to TRBJ1-1; D perhaps matches TRBD1 (5 bases). V was cut by 0 bases and J by 12 bases, with 17 bases left in between. CDR1 is LNHDA, CDR2 SQIVND, per germline (reference sequence). The CDR3 loop spans 14 amino acids. The CDR3 nucleotides read TGTGCCAGTAGTATAGACAAAGGACAAGGTCTCACTTTCTTT. Protein product: CASSIDKGQGLTFF.